These T cell receptor beta chains were read from a single sample in a study of blood T cell repertoires in COVID-19. Only in-frame clones appear in the TCRdb table, and some are missing; sequencing was by immunoSEQ multiplex PCR. Of fewer than 60,000 clones listed, around 88% are singletons. The sequenced material came from peripheral blood. Receptor source: a human donor in a cohort sampled during active COVID-19. Each CDR3 is given with its conserved first and last residue. A D gene is named only where the DNA matches it firmly. The listing skips clone size in some rows; elsewhere it reads once, few, many or a size class.

V gene	clone size	D gene	J gene	CDR3 protein	CDR3 DNA
TRBV5-4	.	TRBD1	TRBJ1-5	CASREDRGGYQPQHF	TGTGCCAGCAGAGAAGACAGGGGGGGGTATCAGCCCCAGCATTTT
TRBV29-1	.	TRBD1	TRBJ2-3	CSVEGGQGYTDTQYF	TGCAGCGTTGAAGGGGGACAGGGGTACACAGATACGCAGTATTTT
TRBV7-9	.	TRBD1	TRBJ2-6	CASSDSGTGFTSGANVLTF	TGTGCCAGCAGCGATTCCGGGACAGGGTTTACCTCTGGGGCCAACGTCCTGACTTTC
TRBV25-1	.	TRBD2	TRBJ2-3	CASSSSGSLTDTQYF	TGTGCCAGCTCCTCTAGCGGGAGTTTGACAGATACGCAGTATTTT
TRBV4-1	.	TRBD1	TRBJ1-1	CASSHWTGTNTEAFF	TGCGCCAGCAGCCACTGGACAGGGACGAACACTGAAGCTTTCTTT
TRBV9	once	TRBD1	TRBJ1-2	CASSVPRTGGLNGYTF	TGTGCCAGCAGCGTACCTCGGACAGGGGGCTTAAATGGCTACACCTTC
TRBV27	.	TRBD2	TRBJ2-3	CASSLTGTILTDTQYF	TGTGCCAGCAGTTTGACCGGGACTATACTCACAGATACGCAGTATTTT
TRBV7-6	.	.	TRBJ1-2	CASSLGGIGDGYTF	TGTGCCAGCAGCTTAGGAGGCATAGGGGATGGCTACACCTTC
TRBV7-9	few	TRBD1	TRBJ1-5	CASSPWDRGSNQPQHF	TGTGCCAGCAGCCCCTGGGACAGGGGAAGCAATCAGCCCCAGCATTTT
TRBV7-2	.	.	TRBJ2-7	CASSPRPHGGPSYEQYF	TGTGCCAGCAGCCCCCGGCCCCACGGGGGGCCCTCCTACGAGCAGTACTTC
TRBV29-1	.	.	TRBJ1-2	CSVVVKNYGYTF	TGCAGCGTTGTAGTCAAGAACTATGGCTACACCTTC
TRBV15	.	.	TRBJ2-1	CATSRESRVTLVGNEQFF	TGTGCCACCAGCAGAGAATCCAGGGTCACTCTAGTCGGGAATGAGCAGTTCTTC
TRBV27	.	.	TRBJ1-1	CASSLAGGVHTEAFF	TGTGCCAGCAGTTTAGCGGGGGGAGTTCACACTGAAGCTTTCTTT
TRBV18	.	.	TRBJ1-1	CASSPSRGGRNTEAFF	TGTGCCAGCTCACCATCAAGGGGGGGTAGAAACACTGAAGCTTTCTTT
TRBV7-8	.	.	TRBJ2-7	CASSFGWESSYEQYF	TGTGCCAGCAGCTTTGGTTGGGAGAGCTCCTACGAGCAGTACTTC
TRBV19	.	.	TRBJ2-1	CASSISQANEQFF	TGTGCCAGTAGTATATCCCAGGCCAATGAGCAGTTCTTC
TRBV27	.	TRBD2	TRBJ2-3	CASSLVRTSGTSTDTQYF	TGTGCCAGCAGTTTGGTTCGGACTAGCGGGACTAGCACAGATACGCAGTATTTT
TRBV19	.	TRBD1	TRBJ1-4	CATRTGPATNEKLFF	TGTGCCACCCGGACAGGCCCTGCAACTAATGAAAAACTGTTTTTT
TRBV14	.	.	TRBJ1-2	CASSPLGGPNYGYTF	TGTGCCAGCAGCCCCTTGGGAGGGCCTAACTATGGCTACACCTTC
TRBV7-9	.	TRBD1	TRBJ1-6	CASSLADRGGSPLHF	TGTGCCAGCAGCTTAGCGGACAGGGGCGGGTCACCCCTCCACTTT
TRBV5-6	.	.	TRBJ2-7	CASSLYQLEYEQYF	TGTGCCAGCAGCTTATACCAACTAGAATACGAGCAGTACTTC
TRBV24-1	.	TRBD1	TRBJ2-1	CATPGQGFNEQFF	TGTGCCACCCCGGGACAGGGGTTCAATGAGCAGTTCTTC
TRBV4-3	.	TRBD1	TRBJ1-3	CASSHRQGAGNTIYF	TGCGCCAGCAGCCACAGACAGGGGGCTGGAAACACCATATATTTT
TRBV5-1	.	TRBD1	TRBJ2-2	CASSTGQGTGELFF	TGCGCCAGCAGCACCGGACAGGGGACCGGGGAGCTGTTTTTT
TRBV7-2	once	TRBD2	TRBJ2-3	CASSLRVAGTSTDTQYF	TGTGCCAGCAGCTTACGAGTAGCGGGGACTAGCACAGATACGCAGTATTTT
TRBV7-2	.	TRBD2	TRBJ2-5	CASSRTSSQTQYF	TGTGCCAGCAGCAGGACTAGCTCGCAGACCCAGTACTTC
TRBV29-1	.	TRBD1	TRBJ1-4	CSVEPTGSNEKLFF	TGCAGCGTCGAGCCGACAGGGTCTAATGAAAAACTGTTTTTT
TRBV4-1	.	TRBD1	TRBJ2-7	CASSRGTGTYEQYF	TGCGCCAGCAGCCGCGGGACAGGTACCTACGAGCAGTACTTC
TRBV24-1	.	.	TRBJ2-1	CATSLPLEHEQFF	TGTGCCACCAGTCTTCCTCTAGAGCATGAGCAGTTCTTC
TRBV6-6	medium-sized	.	TRBJ1-1	CASSTWDTLNTEAFF	TGTGCCAGCAGTACTTGGGACACGTTGAACACTGAAGCTTTCTTT
TRBV7-3	.	.	TRBJ2-7	CASSLSVSYEQYF	TGTGCCAGCAGCTTAAGCGTCTCCTACGAGCAGTACTTC
TRBV30	.	TRBD1	TRBJ2-7	CAWGQGVGYEQYF	TGTGCCTGGGGGCAGGGGGTAGGGTACGAGCAGTACTTC
TRBV9	.	TRBD2	TRBJ2-1	CASSGNSGGPYNEQFF	TGTGCCAGCAGCGGAAACTCGGGGGGGCCCTACAATGAGCAGTTCTTC
TRBV4-3	.	.	TRBJ2-3	CASSPRGSGGTDTQYF	TGCGCCAGCAGCCCCCGGGGTAGCGGTGGCACAGATACGCAGTATTTT
TRBV5-6	.	.	TRBJ1-2	CASSLPTAANYGYTF	TGTGCCAGCAGCTTGCCGACGGCGGCTAACTATGGCTACACCTTC
TRBV29-1	.	TRBD1	TRBJ2-7	CSVTGTVTYEQYF	TGCAGCGTTACCGGGACAGTGACCTACGAGCAGTACTTC